These T cell receptor beta chains were read from a single sample in a study of CD8 T cells in Susac syndrome. MiXCR, run by TCRdb on the immunoSEQ multiplex PCR reads, gives a single entry per CDR3 protein. The sample lists approximately 120,000 distinct CDR3 sequences; under 95% were seen once. The specimen was CD8+ T cells from PBMCs. The receptors stem from a human donor with multiple sclerosis. Each CDR3 is given without its conserved first and last residue. The order of the fields is J gene, V gene, CDR3 protein.

J gene: TRBJ2-6
V gene: TRBV19
CDR3 protein: ASTVRDSDNVLT

J gene: TRBJ1-5
V gene: TRBV24-1
CDR3 protein: ATSDRGDSNQPQH

J gene: TRBJ1-1
V gene: TRBV11-2
CDR3 protein: ASSLDGDTEAF

J gene: TRBJ2-2
V gene: TRBV3-1
CDR3 protein: ASSPGRAGVMRTGELF

J gene: TRBJ1-1
V gene: TRBV5-6
CDR3 protein: ASSLSAGDMNTEAS

J gene: TRBJ1-5
V gene: TRBV30
CDR3 protein: AWSAGVGPQH

J gene: TRBJ2-7
V gene: TRBV2
CDR3 protein: ASSGLFEEQY

J gene: TRBJ2-5
V gene: TRBV30
CDR3 protein: AWGVESRETQY

J gene: TRBJ2-2
V gene: TRBV19
CDR3 protein: ASSISSGTGAPNTGELF

J gene: TRBJ2-5
V gene: TRBV27
CDR3 protein: ASSLLPSALETQY

J gene: TRBJ2-7
V gene: TRBV12-3/TRBV12-4
CDR3 protein: ASSTTDTAEEQY

J gene: TRBJ2-7
V gene: TRBV4-1
CDR3 protein: ASSQGAGGPRGYEQY

J gene: TRBJ1-5
V gene: TRBV6-4
CDR3 protein: ASSEDGSDYQPQH

J gene: TRBJ2-7
V gene: TRBV6-2/TRBV6-3
CDR3 protein: ATLTSDYYEQY

J gene: TRBJ1-1
V gene: TRBV19
CDR3 protein: ASSTLEGQVGREAF